This entry lists 21 T cell receptor beta chains sequenced from one sample in a study of T cells in localized non-small cell lung cancer (dated by TCRdb to 2018 to 2020). Receptor libraries were prepared by the immunoSEQ multiplex PCR assay. The source is immuneACCESS, and TCRdb retained only in-frame sequences with V and J called. Part of the clones is not carried over; for the studies checked, unresolved V genes explain less than half of this, and the remainder is unexplained. Counted in this sample were 39,000 or so clones; 83% of them appeared once. 7.8% of the sample is taken by the ten largest. This sample comprised PBMCs, obtained before any cancer treatment. These receptors were taken from a man aged 40-75 years with stage II lung adenocarcinoma.

The V call is TRBV7-9, the J call TRBJ1-2, with D possibly being TRBD1 (5 bases). CDR1 and CDR2 from the germline V gene are SEHNR and FQNEAQ (reference sequence). There are 15 residues in the CDR3. Trimming removed 2 bases from V and 4 bases from J, with 14 bases in between. The CDR3 DNA reads TGTGCCAGCAGCTTATCGGAGGGGCCAGGCTATGGCTACACCTTC. Its protein is CASSLSEGPGYGYTF.

The chain joins TRBV2 to TRBJ1-2; TRBD1 might be the D (5 bases). Germline V gene data show CDR1 as SNHLY and CDR2 as FYNNEI. This CDR3 contains 14 residues. V was pared by 8 bases and J by 3 bases, with 16 bases between. In DNA, the CDR3 is TGTGCCAGCCCCCCCGGAGGGGTCGACTATGGCTACACCTTC. Translated: CASPPGGVDYGYTF. Full variable domain (remainder filled in from reference TRBV2 and TRBJ1-2): EPEVTQTPSHQVTQMGQEVILRCVPISNHLYFYWYRQILGQKVEFLVSFYNNEISEKSEIFDDQFSVERPDGSNFTLKIRSTKLEDSAMYFCASPPGGVDYGYTFGSGTRLTVV.

This clone was found a few times. This chain uses TRBV7-2 with TRBJ1-2; 9 bases are a match to TRBD1. J lost 3 bases, V lost 5 bases, and 7 bases had no gene match. This CDR3 is built from 15 residues. Germline V gives CDR1 SGHTA, CDR2 FQGNSA. DNA for the CDR3: TGTGCCAGCAGCAAGGACAGGGGCCTAGACTATGGCTACACCTTC. Its translation: CASSKDRGLDYGYTF.

The chain links TRBV27 to TRBJ2-5; D call uncertain. The CDR3 extends over 14 amino acids. Germline V lookup: CDR1 MNHEY, CDR2 SMNVEV (reference sequence). Trimming stripped 6 bases from V and 1 base from J, with 12 bases between. The CDR3 protein is CASSLRGFQETQYF. CDR3 bases: TGTGCCAGCAGCCTTAGAGGCTTCCAAGAGACCCAGTACTTC.

The chain couples TRBV9 to TRBJ2-1; 7 positions agree with TRBD2. J lost 7 bases, V lost 4 bases, and 5 bases had no gene match. The germline CDR1 and CDR2 sequences are SGDLS and YYNGEE. This CDR3 is built from 13 residues. CDR3 sequence: CASSPQRGNEQFF. The CDR3 region has the DNA TGTGCCAGCAGCCCGCAGCGGGGTAATGAGCAGTTCTTC.

In its sample, this clone was seen once. The chain couples TRBV19 to TRBJ2-1; a weak D match, TRBD2 (6 bases). CDR1 and CDR2 from the germline V gene are LNHDA and SQIVND (reference sequence). The CDR3 consists of 13 residues. Trimming cost V 5 bases and J 7 bases, with 12 bases left between them. In DNA form, the CDR3 reads TGTGCCAGTAGTGAAAGGAGGGCAAATGAGCAGTTCTTC. Translating it yields CASSERRANEQFF. Supplemented by reference TRBV19 and TRBJ2-1, the full variable domain reads DGGITQSPKYLFRKEGQNVTLSCEQNLNHDAMYWYRQDPGQGLRLIYYSQIVNDFQKGDIAEGYSVSREKKESFPLTVTSAQKNPTAFYLCASSERRANEQFFGPGTRLTVL.

This clone was found once. The chain couples TRBV11-2 to TRBJ1-4; maybe TRBD1 (6 bases). V shed 1 base and J shed 8 bases, with 8 bases lying between them. The CDR3 is 13 amino acids. Germline V gene lookup returns CDR1 SGHAT and CDR2 FQNNGV. CDR3 bases: TGTGCCAGCAGCTTAGTGGGGGCGGAAAAACTGTTTTTT. This gives the protein CASSLVGAEKLFF.

The gene calls are TRBV7-8 and TRBJ2-5; TRBD2 is a possible D gene (6 bases). The V and J ends lost 0 bases and 4 bases respectively, with 15 bases between them. In germline, CDR1 is SGHVS, CDR2 FQNEAQ. This CDR3 spans 16 amino acids. CDR3 coding DNA: TGTGCCAGCAGCTTAGCGGGAGGATTGGGGGGAGAGACCCAGTACTTC. It specifies CASSLAGGLGGETQYF.

This clone was counted once. This chain connects TRBV7-5 to TRBJ2-7; the table's D call TRBD2 went unverified against the DNA. TRBV7-5 is a documented pseudogene. The CDR3 consists of 15 residues. In DNA form, the CDR3 reads TGTGCCAGAAGCGCTCGCCAGCGGGAGGAATACGAGCAGTACTTC. Amino acids: CARSARQREEYEQYF.

This clone has a handful of counts. The chain employs TRBV5-6 and TRBJ2-1; D gene unclear. The CDR3 spans 13 residues. From germline, CDR1 is SGHDT and CDR2 YYEEEE. Trimming took 4 bases from V and 10 from J, leaving 15 bases between them. CDR3 region: CASSLDLVGEQFF. The DNA for the CDR3 is TGTGCCAGCAGCCTCGATCTCGTCGGCGAGCAGTTCTTC. The full variable domain, with the rest looked up from reference TRBV5-6 and TRBJ2-1, is DAGVTQSPTHLIKTRGQQVTLRCSPKSGHDTVSWYQQALGQGPQFIFQYYEEEERQRGNFPDRFSGHQFPNYSSELNVNALLLGDSALYLCASSLDLVGEQFFGPGTRLTVL.

This sequence joins TRBV6-5 and TRBJ2-3; perhaps TRBD1 as D (7 bases). The CDR3 contains 14 residues. V shed 5 bases and J shed 9 bases, with 18 bases lying between them. Germline V gives CDR1 MNHEY, CDR2 SVGAGI. The CDR3 sequence is CASSGGTAGLTQYF. The DNA of the CDR3 is TGTGCCAGCAGTGGAGGGACAGCCGGTTTAACGCAGTATTTT.

The chain recombines TRBV5-1 with TRBJ2-3; TRBD1 aligns across 7 bases. Unmatched junction bases numbered 11, after V lost 7 bases and J lost 6 bases. The CDR3 sequence is 14 residues long. The germline V gene encodes CDR1 SGHRS and CDR2 YFSETQ. CDR3 coding DNA: TGCGCCAGCCGAGGACAGGCGATGGGGGATACGCAGTATTTT. As protein: CASRGQAMGDTQYF. The variable domain in full, with the rest retrieved from reference TRBV5-1 and TRBJ2-3, is KAGVTQTPRYLIKTRGQQVTLSCSPISGHRSVSWYQQTPGQGLQFLFEYFSETQRNKGNFPGRFSGRQFSNSRSEMNVSTLELGDSALYLCASRGQAMGDTQYFGPGTRLTVL.

This rearrangement joins TRBV7-2 to TRBJ2-5; D gene unclear. V gave up 5 bases and J gave up 10 bases, with 14 bases separating them. Germline V CDR1 and CDR2: SGHTA, FQGNSA. The CDR3 length is 12 residues. For the CDR3, the DNA is TGTGCCAGCAGCCGATACTACCGGTTCCAGTACTTC. It encodes CASSRYYRFQYF.

The chain recombines TRBV5-1 with TRBJ1-1; D unresolved. The V gene's germline CDR1 is SGHRS and CDR2 YFSETQ. This CDR3 is built from 14 residues. The ends were cut back, 0 bases at V and 1 base at J, with 7 bases in the middle. CDR3 amino acids: CASSLGLGNTEAFF. The CDR3 DNA reads as TGCGCCAGCAGCTTGGGCCTTGGGAACACTGAAGCTTTCTTT.

This chain connects TRBV7-3 to TRBJ1-1; the D is unclear. CDR1 is SGHTA, CDR2 FQGTGA, per germline. The CDR3 sequence is 14 residues long. Between the trimmed V and J ends, which lost 5 bases and 4 bases, there was a span of 14 bases. CDR3 amino acids: CASSLKEEPTEAFF. In DNA form, the CDR3 reads TGTGCCAGCAGCCTAAAGGAGGAACCCACTGAAGCTTTCTTT.

This chain links TRBV6-5 with TRBJ1-1; D remains ambiguous. Germline V gene sequence: CDR1 MNHEY, CDR2 SVGAGI. The length of the CDR3 is 13 residues. Trimming removed 6 bases at V and 0 bases at J, with 8 bases between. CDR3 residues: CASRPSMNTEAFF. The CDR3 coding sequence is TGTGCCAGCAGACCCAGCATGAACACTGAAGCTTTCTTT.

In DNA form, the CDR3 reads TGTGCCAGCAGTGAAGGGGGGAAGGATGGCTACACCTTC. It is translated as CASSEGGKDGYTF. This chain links TRBV6-1 with TRBJ1-2, with D possibly being TRBD1 (5 bases). Trimming cost V 1 base and J 6 bases, with 9 bases left between them. The germline V gene encodes CDR1 MNHNS and CDR2 SASEGT. CDR3 length: 13 residues.

The gene calls are TRBV21-1 and TRBJ2-1; TRBD2, the D gene given by the table, was not confirmed from the DNA. TRBV21-1 is listed as a pseudogene. This CDR3 is 17 amino acids long. CDR3 sequence reads: CASSNLSASRGYNEQFF. Here the CDR3 DNA reads TGTGCCAGCAGCAATCTTTCTGCCTCCCGGGGATACAATGAGCAGTTCTTC.

This clone has a single count. V usage is TRBV9 and J usage is TRBJ2-1, with a tentative D call TRBD1 (6 bases). With 0 bases removed from V and 0 bases from J, the gap between germline ends came to 16 bases. This CDR3 is 18 amino acids long. Germline lookup yields CDR1 SGDLS and CDR2 YYNGEE. CDR3 region: CASSVAGGSYSSYNEQFF. DNA of the CDR3: TGTGCCAGCAGCGTAGCTGGGGGCTCCTACAGCTCCTACAATGAGCAGTTCTTC.

The chain couples TRBV6-5 to TRBJ2-7, with 8 bases matching TRBD2. The germline V gene encodes CDR1 MNHEY and CDR2 SVGAGI. The CDR3 is made up of 15 amino acids. With V trimmed by 5 bases and J by 3 bases, 9 bases remained unmatched. The CDR3 is CASSLQRERGYEQYF. For the CDR3, the DNA is TGTGCCAGCAGTCTTCAGCGGGAGAGAGGCTACGAGCAGTACTTC.

V gene TRBV2 combines with J gene TRBJ1-6; D is perhaps TRBD1 (5 bases). Germline V gives CDR1 SNHLY, CDR2 FYNNEI. Trimming took 4 bases from V and 5 from J, leaving 15 bases between them. This CDR3 region has 16 residues. The CDR3 region is CASSGLGTANNSPLHF. DNA for the CDR3: TGTGCCAGCAGTGGTTTGGGGACGGCAAATAATTCACCCCTCCACTTT.